The T cell receptor beta chain described here comes from a study of cytomegalovirus exposure and HLA in healthy donors. The PCR made use of 60 Vbeta and 13 Jbeta primers. Some clones are missing from TCRdb's copy, which holds only in-frame ones; the method was immunoSEQ multiplex PCR. Of about 140,000 clones in the sample, 80% were seen once. The CDR3 extends over 16 amino acids. The V end was cut by 3 bases, the J end by 5 bases, with 14 bases between. Germline V gene data show CDR1 as KGHSH and CDR2 as LQKENI. The chain carries TRBV18 and TRBJ1-6; possible D gene TRBD1, 5 bases. The receptor's source is a man aged 45-60 years in good health and CMV-seronegative. The sample taken for sequencing was PBMCs. The DNA for the CDR3 is TGTGCCAGCTCACCCCTTCAGGGACTGAATAATTCACCCCTCCACTTT. Encoded protein: CASSPLQGLNNSPLHF.